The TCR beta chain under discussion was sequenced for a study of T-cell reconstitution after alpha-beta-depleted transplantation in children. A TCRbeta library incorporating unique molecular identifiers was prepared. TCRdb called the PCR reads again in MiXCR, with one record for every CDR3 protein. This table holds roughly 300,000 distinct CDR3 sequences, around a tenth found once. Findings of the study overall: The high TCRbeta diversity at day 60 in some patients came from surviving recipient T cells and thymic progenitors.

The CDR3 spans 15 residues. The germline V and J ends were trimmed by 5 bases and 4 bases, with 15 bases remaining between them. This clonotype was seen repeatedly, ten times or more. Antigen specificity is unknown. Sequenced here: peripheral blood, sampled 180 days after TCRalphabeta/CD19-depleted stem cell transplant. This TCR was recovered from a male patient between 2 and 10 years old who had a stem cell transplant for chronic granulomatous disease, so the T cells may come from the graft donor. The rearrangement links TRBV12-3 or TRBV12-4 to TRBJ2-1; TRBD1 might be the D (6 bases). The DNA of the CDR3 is TGTGCCAGCAGTAACCTACGGACAGAATACAATGAGCAGTTCTTC. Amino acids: CASSNLRTEYNEQFF.